The source of this T cell receptor (beta chain) is a study of T cell clones after liver transplantation. Study background: At least one year of complete immunosuppression withdrawal without enzymes over twice normal defined tolerance.

Clones were sequenced by immunoSEQ multiplex PCR, and TCRdb holds only the in-frame ones, with some missing. The sample holds about 51,000 clones, about 67% seen once. To note about this clone: Its antigen is currently unknown.

Germline V CDR1 and CDR2: SGHNT, YYREEE (reference sequence). Trimming removed 3 bases from V and 10 bases from J, with 13 bases in between. This CDR3 spans 12 amino acids. Study findings and constraints: Migration into the graft, not deletion, may explain lost graft donor-reactive T cells.

The source material was CD4+ T cells from blood, sampled around 4.5 years after liver transplant. The chain is built from TRBV5-4 and TRBJ1-1; the D gene is possibly TRBD1 (5 bases). The sequence came from a human patient who received a liver transplant. The graft donor may be the source of some T cells. The CDR3 here is CASSWDRSSAFF. The CDR3 DNA follows: TGTGCCAGCAGCTGGGACCGGTCGTCAGCTTTCTTT.